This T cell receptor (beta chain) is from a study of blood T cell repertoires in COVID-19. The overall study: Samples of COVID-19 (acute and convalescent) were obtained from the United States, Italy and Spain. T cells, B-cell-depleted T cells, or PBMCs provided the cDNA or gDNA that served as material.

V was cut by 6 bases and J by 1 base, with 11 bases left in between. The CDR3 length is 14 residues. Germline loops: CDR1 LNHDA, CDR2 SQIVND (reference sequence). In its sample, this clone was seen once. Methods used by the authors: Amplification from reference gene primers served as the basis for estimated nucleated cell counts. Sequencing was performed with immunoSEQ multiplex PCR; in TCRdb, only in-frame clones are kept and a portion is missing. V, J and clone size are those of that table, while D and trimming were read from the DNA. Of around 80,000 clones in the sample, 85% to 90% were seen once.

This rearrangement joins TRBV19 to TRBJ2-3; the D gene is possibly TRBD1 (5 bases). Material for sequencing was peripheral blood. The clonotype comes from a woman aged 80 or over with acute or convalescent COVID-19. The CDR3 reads CASRVRVGTDTQYF. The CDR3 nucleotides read TGTGCCAGTAGGGTCAGGGTTGGCACAGATACGCAGTATTTT.